This entry concerns a single T cell receptor (beta chain). Assay used: immunoSEQ multiplex PCR; TCRdb lists only in-frame clones, some missing. The repertoire holds fewer than 65,000 clones, with roughly 80% as singletons. This sample is part of a study of control samples from healthy donors and cancer patients. Germline CDR1 SGHRS, CDR2 YFSETQ. After removal of 4 bases from V and 4 bases from J, the junction contained 3 bases not matched to a gene. The length of the CDR3 is 15 residues. Specimen: blood. The chain joins TRBV5-1 to TRBJ2-5, with TRBD2 identical over 14 bases. This TCR was sampled from a man in his 70s in good health. The CDR3 spells CASSRTSGGLETQYF. The DNA for the CDR3 is TGCGCCAGCAGCAGGACTAGCGGGGGGTTAGAGACCCAGTACTTC.